The rows below give T cell receptor beta chains drawn from one sample of a study of T cell responses to AZD1222 COVID-19 vaccine. Measured with immunoSEQ multiplex PCR; TCRdb has only the in-frame clones, and not every one. Of some 100,000 clones listed, 90% were seen once; the top ten hold under 1.5%. Here the sequenced sample was peripheral blood, taken on day 0 of AZD1222 vaccination. The receptor set was obtained from an adult in good health. CDR3s include the opening cysteine and the closing phenylalanine or tryptophan. A D gene is named only where the DNA matches it firmly. Clone size appears in some rows only: once, few, many, or a class for an expanded clone.

cdr3_aa cdr3_nt clone_size j_call d_call v_call
CASSRDTYGYTF TGTGCCAGCAGCCGGGACACGTATGGCTACACCTTC NA TRBJ1-2 NA TRBV4-2
CASSLFLSGRANTEAFF TGCGCCAGCAGCCTATTTTTGTCGGGCAGGGCGAACACTGAAGCTTTCTTT NA TRBJ1-1 NA TRBV4-1
CSVEGSQGWYGYTF TGCAGCGTTGAAGGCAGCCAGGGGTGGTATGGCTACACCTTC NA TRBJ1-2 NA TRBV29-1
CSVLRQASMEAFF TGCAGCGTTCTAAGACAGGCCTCCATGGAAGCTTTCTTT medium-sized TRBJ1-1 NA TRBV29-1
CASSLKDGTLENSPLHF TGCGCCAGCAGCCTAAAAGACGGGACCCTGGAAAATTCACCCCTCCACTTT NA TRBJ1-6 NA TRBV4-1
CASSPRLAGPEETQYF TGCGCCAGCAGTCCCCGACTAGCGGGGCCAGAAGAGACCCAGTACTTC NA TRBJ2-5 TRBD2 TRBV5-1
CASTTGGRAGKLFF TGTGCCAGTACTACAGGGGGCAGAGCAGGAAAACTGTTTTTT NA TRBJ1-4 TRBD1 TRBV28
CASKLGPTYGYTF TGTGCCAGCAAATTGGGGCCTACCTATGGCTACACCTTC NA TRBJ1-2 NA TRBV6-5
CASSSPSGQYTEAFF TGTGCCAGCAGTTCGCCCTCTGGACAGTACACTGAAGCTTTCTTT NA TRBJ1-1 NA TRBV28
CASSFQDSNQPQHF TGTGCCAGCAGCTTTCAAGATAGCAATCAGCCCCAGCATTTT NA TRBJ1-5 NA TRBV5-6
CASSRQTSGSSTDTQYF TGTGCCAGCAGTCGACAGACTAGCGGGTCTAGCACAGATACGCAGTATTTT NA TRBJ2-3 TRBD2 TRBV6-6
CASSYSRGRRAFF TGTGCCAGCAGTTACTCGCGGGGGAGGCGGGCTTTCTTT NA TRBJ1-1 NA TRBV6-5
CASQGQGRYEQYF TGTGCCAGCCAGGGACAGGGGCGCTACGAGCAGTACTTC NA TRBJ2-7 TRBD1 TRBV5-5
CASSFGGQYTEAFF TGTGCCAGCAGCTTTGGGGGACAGTACACTGAAGCTTTCTTT NA TRBJ1-1 TRBD1 TRBV7-9
CASSRISSGEQYF TGCGCCAGCAGCCGGATTTCTTCGGGCGAGCAGTACTTC NA TRBJ2-7 NA TRBV4-1
CASSFRESNQPQHF TGTGCCAGCAGTTTCCGGGAGAGCAATCAGCCCCAGCATTTT NA TRBJ1-5 NA TRBV28
CASSLLGEVEQYF TGCGCCAGCAGCTTGTTGGGGGAAGTCGAGCAGTACTTC NA TRBJ2-7 NA TRBV5-1
CASSADSYYGYTF TGTGCCAGCAGCGCCGACAGCTACTATGGCTACACCTTC NA TRBJ1-2 NA TRBV9
CASSTGVLFF TGTGCCAGCAGCACGGGGGTGCTGTTTTTT once TRBJ2-2 NA TRBV11-2
CASSPWPDRANYGYTF TGTGCCAGCAGCCCCTGGCCCGACAGGGCTAACTATGGCTACACCTTC NA TRBJ1-2 TRBD1 TRBV7-8
CASSDAAGYGYTF TGCGCCAGCAGCGACGCGGCTGGGTATGGCTACACCTTC NA TRBJ1-2 NA TRBV5-1
CASSIGRVVHNQPQHF TGTGCCAGTAGTATTGGGAGAGTGGTTCACAATCAGCCCCAGCATTTT NA TRBJ1-5 NA TRBV19
CASSPTLTSNNSPLHF TGCGCCAGCAGCCCAACCTTGACAAGTAATAATTCACCCCTCCACTTT NA TRBJ1-6 NA TRBV5-1
CASSILAGRQFF TGTGCCAGTAGTATCTTGGCGGGGAGGCAGTTCTTC NA TRBJ2-1 NA TRBV19
CASSFSGQGTSPLHF TGTGCCAGCAGTTTTTCGGGGCAGGGGACTTCACCCCTCCACTTT NA TRBJ1-6 NA TRBV27
CASSIGPDSYNSPLHF TGTGCCAGTAGTATAGGACCGGACTCCTATAATTCACCCCTCCACTTT once TRBJ1-6 NA TRBV19
CSVEDRRGEDYGYTF TGCAGCGTTGAAGATCGGCGAGGGGAGGACTATGGCTACACCTTC NA TRBJ1-2 NA TRBV29-1
CASSIRTGDTQYF TGTGCCAGTAGTATCCGGACAGGAGATACGCAGTATTTT NA TRBJ2-3 TRBD1 TRBV19
CAWSVRGGSVKGYGYTF TGTGCCTGGAGTGTAAGGGGAGGGTCGGTGAAGGGCTATGGCTACACCTTC few TRBJ1-2 NA TRBV30
CASSLAPGELFF TGCGCCAGCAGCTTGGCCCCCGGGGAGCTGTTTTTT NA TRBJ2-2 NA TRBV5-1
CASSPLVEAYEQYF TGCGCCAGCAGCCCACTAGTCGAGGCGTACGAGCAGTACTTC NA TRBJ2-7 NA TRBV4-1
CASSDLQETQYF TGCGCCAGCAGTGACCTCCAAGAGACCCAGTACTTC few TRBJ2-5 NA TRBV10-1
CASSLDAQNTEAFF TGTGCCAGCAGCTTGGATGCACAGAACACTGAAGCTTTCTTT NA TRBJ1-1 NA TRBV5-4
CASSKEGGSGNTIYF TGTGCCAGCAGCAAAGAAGGAGGCTCTGGAAACACCATATATTTT NA TRBJ1-3 NA TRBV21-1